The 20 T cell receptor beta chains listed next were all sequenced from one sample in a study of PD-L1 blockade in urothelial cancer. Only in-frame clones appear in the TCRdb table, and some are missing; sequencing was by immunoSEQ multiplex PCR. The sample contains about 40,000 clones, approximately 88% of which appear only once. Sample time point: peripheral blood 6 weeks after treatment start. The sequencing used PBMCs, collected around atezolizumab (anti-PD-L1) treatment. These receptor sequences come from a man aged 35-49 years with urothelial cancer.

The chain has TRBV10-2 and TRBJ2-1, with D possibly TRBD2 on 5 matching bases. CDR1 and CDR2 from the germline V gene are WSHSY and SAAADI. V was trimmed by 2 bases and J by 10 bases, leaving 12 bases between them. CDR3 length equals 13 residues. CDR3 residues: CASSETVTGEQFF. In DNA form, the CDR3 reads TGCGCCAGCAGTGAGACAGTAACGGGGGAGCAGTTCTTC.

This chain connects TRBV7-9 to TRBJ2-7, with D perhaps matching TRBD2 (6 bases). Trimming removed 6 bases at V and 0 bases at J, with 12 bases between. This CDR3 has 14 residues. CDR1 and CDR2 (germline): SEHNR, FQNEAQ (reference sequence). The CDR3 loop reads CASRESGSSYEQYF. The CDR3 DNA is TGTGCCAGCAGGGAATCCGGGAGCTCCTACGAGCAGTACTTC.

The V call is TRBV7-9, the J call TRBJ2-2; D might be TRBD2 (5 bases). V was cut by 8 bases and J by 8 bases, with 18 bases left in between. The CDR3 totals 14 residues. Germline V CDR1 and CDR2: SEHNR, FQNEAQ (reference sequence). Written as DNA, the CDR3 is TGTGCCAGCCCTAGCCCCAGCGGCAGGGGGGAGCTGTTTTTT. The encoded protein is CASPSPSGRGELFF. Complete variable domain (other parts from reference TRBV7-9 and TRBJ2-2): DTGVSQNPRHKITKRGQNVTFRCDPISEHNRLYWYRQTLGQGPEFLTYFQNEAQLEKSRLLSDRFSAERPKGSFSTLEIQRTEQGDSAMYLCASPSPSGRGELFFGEGSRLTVL.

This chain connects TRBV6-5 to TRBJ1-1; D uncertain. The V end lost 2 bases, the J end lost 1 base, and 14 bases lay between the germline ends. Germline V gene data show CDR1 as MNHEY and CDR2 as SVGAGI. The CDR3 extends over 16 amino acids. Here the CDR3 reads CASSYTPVGTNTEAFF. In nucleotides, the CDR3 is TGTGCCAGCAGTTACACCCCGGTGGGCACGAACACTGAAGCTTTCTTT.

The chain carries TRBV15 and TRBJ2-3; TRBD1 might be the D (6 bases). The V and J ends lost 1 base and 5 bases respectively, with 10 bases between them. This CDR3 is 14 amino acids long. Germline loops: CDR1 LNHNV, CDR2 YYDKDF (reference sequence). The CDR3 region is CATSRAYREDTQYF. The CDR3 DNA reads as TGTGCCACCAGCAGAGCATACAGGGAAGATACGCAGTATTTT.

The rearrangement joins TRBV5-6 to TRBJ2-3; TRBD1 might be the D (6 bases). CDR1 is SGHDT, CDR2 YYEEEE, per germline. V lost 3 bases, J lost 8 bases, and 16 bases lay in between. The CDR3 contains 14 residues. The CDR3 is CASSSQGWRLTQYF. In nucleotides, the CDR3 is TGTGCCAGCAGCTCTCAGGGGTGGCGGCTTACGCAGTATTTT.

The rearrangement uses TRBV7-6 and TRBJ1-3, with a possible D match to TRBD1 (5 bases). Germline loops: CDR1 SGHVS, CDR2 FNYEAQ. Trimming took 5 bases from V and 0 from J, leaving 17 bases between them. There are 17 residues in the CDR3. Here the CDR3 DNA reads TGTGCCAGCAGCCCCCTGGGACTCTCGAGCTCTGGAAACACCATATATTTT. It codes for CASSPLGLSSSGNTIYF.

This chain uses TRBV7-9 with TRBJ2-3; 7 bases are shared with TRBD2. Trimming at V came to 5 bases and at J to 4 bases, leaving 12 bases not matched to a gene. The germline V gene encodes CDR1 SEHNR and CDR2 FQNEAQ (reference sequence). This CDR3 spans 16 amino acids. CDR3 loop: CASSLYIAGAPDTQYF. DNA for the CDR3: TGTGCCAGCAGCCTATACATCGCGGGAGCGCCAGATACGCAGTATTTT.

The chain recombines TRBV11-3 with TRBJ2-1; 12 bases are a match to TRBD2. Per germline, CDR1 SGHNT and CDR2 YENEEA. The CDR3 is made up of 16 amino acids. After removal of 5 bases from V and 8 bases from J, the junction contained 10 bases not matched to a gene. This chain's CDR3 is CASSPGTSGQKDEQFF. CDR3 DNA: TGTGCCAGCAGCCCGGGGACTAGCGGGCAAAAGGATGAGCAGTTCTTC.

The CDR3 DNA reads as TGTGCCAGCAGTTTAGGACAGAAAGGCGAGCAGTACTTC. Protein product: CASSLGQKGEQYF. The gene calls are TRBV28 and TRBJ2-7; possibly TRBD1 for D (6 bases). The CDR3 is 13 residues long. V was clipped by 2 bases and J by 6 bases, with 11 bases between them. Per the germline V gene, CDR1 is MDHEN and CDR2 is SYDVKM.

This clone was detected only once. The chain uses TRBV5-1 and TRBJ2-1, with D possibly TRBD2 on 5 matching bases. V was clipped by 0 bases and J by 0 bases, with 7 bases between them. The CDR3 sequence is 15 residues long. Germline CDR1 is SGHRS and CDR2 is YFSETQ. The chain's CDR3 is CASSLGGGSYNEQFF. Written as DNA, the CDR3 is TGCGCCAGCAGCTTGGGAGGAGGCTCCTACAATGAGCAGTTCTTC.

This clone showed up just a few times. This rearrangement joins TRBV6-1 to TRBJ2-1; TRBD2 matches at 7 bases. The CDR3 runs 15 residues. CDR1 is MNHNS and CDR2 is SASEGT in the germline V gene. The ends lost 5 bases at V and 3 bases at J; junction bases unmatched: 7. DNA for the CDR3: TGTGCCAGCAGTAAAGTGAGCGGGAACTACAATGAGCAGTTCTTC. Protein: CASSKVSGNYNEQFF.

The CDR3 is CASSEGEYYGYTF. Here the CDR3 DNA reads TGTGCCAGCAGCGAGGGAGAGTACTATGGCTACACCTTC. This chain uses TRBV6-1 with TRBJ1-2; no firm D call. The V gene lost 6 bases and the J gene lost 3 bases, with 11 bases spanning the gap. Germline V gene sequence: CDR1 MNHNS, CDR2 SASEGT. CDR3 length: 13 amino acids.

The V call is TRBV27, the J call TRBJ1-5, with TRBD1 as a possible D gene (6 bases). The CDR3 contains 14 residues. V dropped 10 bases and J dropped 3 bases, with 16 bases sitting between them. Germline V gives CDR1 MNHEY, CDR2 SMNVEV (reference sequence). CDR3 loop: CATSTGSLNQPQHF. The CDR3 DNA follows: TGTGCCACTTCGACAGGCTCCCTCAATCAGCCCCAGCATTTT.

The V and J genes are TRBV5-1 and TRBJ2-1; D remains unclear. Trimming removed 3 bases from V and 5 bases from J, with 9 bases in between. The CDR3 totals 13 residues. CDR1 is SGHRS and CDR2 is YFSETQ in the germline V gene. The CDR3 DNA sequence: TGCGCCAGCAGCTCAGGATTAGACAATGAGCAGTTCTTC. Translation: CASSSGLDNEQFF. Using reference TRBV5-1 and TRBJ2-1 for the parts outside the CDR3, the full variable domain is KAGVTQTPRYLIKTRGQQVTLSCSPISGHRSVSWYQQTPGQGLQFLFEYFSETQRNKGNFPGRFSGRQFSNSRSEMNVSTLELGDSALYLCASSSGLDNEQFFGPGTRLTVL.

Only one count was recorded for this clone. The rearrangement uses TRBV5-4 and TRBJ1-1; 9 positions match TRBD1. After removal of 1 base from V and 0 bases from J, the junction contained 13 bases not matched to a gene. Germline assignment: CDR1 SGHNT and CDR2 YYREEE (reference sequence). The CDR3 is 19 amino acids. The CDR3 sequence: CASSLKFGTGSYMNTEAFF. CDR3 nucleotide sequence: TGTGCCAGCAGCTTGAAGTTCGGGACAGGGAGCTACATGAACACTGAAGCTTTCTTT.

The chain employs TRBV5-5 and TRBJ2-5, with D uncertain. V dropped 0 bases and J dropped 3 bases, with 12 bases sitting between them. CDR3 length: 15 amino acids. Germline V lookup: CDR1 SGHKS, CDR2 YYEKEE (reference sequence). The CDR3 coding sequence is TGTGCCAGCAGCTTGGTGGCCCCACAGAAAGAGACCCAGTACTTC. Its translation: CASSLVAPQKETQYF.

This rearrangement joins TRBV5-1 to TRBJ1-1; possible D gene TRBD1, 5 bases. The CDR3 is made up of 14 amino acids. The V end lost 0 bases, the J end lost 0 bases, and 6 bases lay between the germline ends. Germline loops: CDR1 SGHRS, CDR2 YFSETQ. The CDR3 region has the DNA TGCGCCAGCAGCTTGGGGACATTGAACACTGAAGCTTTCTTT. Protein product: CASSLGTLNTEAFF. The entire variable domain, with the rest obtained from reference TRBV5-1 and TRBJ1-1, is as follows: KAGVTQTPRYLIKTRGQQVTLSCSPISGHRSVSWYQQTPGQGLQFLFEYFSETQRNKGNFPGRFSGRQFSNSRSEMNVSTLELGDSALYLCASSLGTLNTEAFFGQGTRLTVV.

V gene TRBV18 combines with J gene TRBJ1-4; the match to TRBD1 covers 7 bases. The germline V gene encodes CDR1 KGHSH and CDR2 LQKENI. Trimming at V came to 1 base and at J to 7 bases, leaving 15 bases not matched to a gene. The CDR3 runs 18 residues. Here the CDR3 DNA reads TGTGCCAGCTCACCACGACCCATACAGGGGAGGCAAGGTGAAAAACTGTTTTTT. Amino acids: CASSPRPIQGRQGEKLFF.

This chain connects TRBV6-5 to TRBJ2-7; D is possibly TRBD2 (6 bases). The CDR3 has 12 residues. Germline loops: CDR1 MNHEY, CDR2 SVGAGI. V lost 7 bases, J lost 3 bases, and 10 bases lay in between. CDR3 DNA sequence: TGTGCCAGCAAGGGACTCTACTACGAGCAGTACTTC. Its translation: CASKGLYYEQYF.